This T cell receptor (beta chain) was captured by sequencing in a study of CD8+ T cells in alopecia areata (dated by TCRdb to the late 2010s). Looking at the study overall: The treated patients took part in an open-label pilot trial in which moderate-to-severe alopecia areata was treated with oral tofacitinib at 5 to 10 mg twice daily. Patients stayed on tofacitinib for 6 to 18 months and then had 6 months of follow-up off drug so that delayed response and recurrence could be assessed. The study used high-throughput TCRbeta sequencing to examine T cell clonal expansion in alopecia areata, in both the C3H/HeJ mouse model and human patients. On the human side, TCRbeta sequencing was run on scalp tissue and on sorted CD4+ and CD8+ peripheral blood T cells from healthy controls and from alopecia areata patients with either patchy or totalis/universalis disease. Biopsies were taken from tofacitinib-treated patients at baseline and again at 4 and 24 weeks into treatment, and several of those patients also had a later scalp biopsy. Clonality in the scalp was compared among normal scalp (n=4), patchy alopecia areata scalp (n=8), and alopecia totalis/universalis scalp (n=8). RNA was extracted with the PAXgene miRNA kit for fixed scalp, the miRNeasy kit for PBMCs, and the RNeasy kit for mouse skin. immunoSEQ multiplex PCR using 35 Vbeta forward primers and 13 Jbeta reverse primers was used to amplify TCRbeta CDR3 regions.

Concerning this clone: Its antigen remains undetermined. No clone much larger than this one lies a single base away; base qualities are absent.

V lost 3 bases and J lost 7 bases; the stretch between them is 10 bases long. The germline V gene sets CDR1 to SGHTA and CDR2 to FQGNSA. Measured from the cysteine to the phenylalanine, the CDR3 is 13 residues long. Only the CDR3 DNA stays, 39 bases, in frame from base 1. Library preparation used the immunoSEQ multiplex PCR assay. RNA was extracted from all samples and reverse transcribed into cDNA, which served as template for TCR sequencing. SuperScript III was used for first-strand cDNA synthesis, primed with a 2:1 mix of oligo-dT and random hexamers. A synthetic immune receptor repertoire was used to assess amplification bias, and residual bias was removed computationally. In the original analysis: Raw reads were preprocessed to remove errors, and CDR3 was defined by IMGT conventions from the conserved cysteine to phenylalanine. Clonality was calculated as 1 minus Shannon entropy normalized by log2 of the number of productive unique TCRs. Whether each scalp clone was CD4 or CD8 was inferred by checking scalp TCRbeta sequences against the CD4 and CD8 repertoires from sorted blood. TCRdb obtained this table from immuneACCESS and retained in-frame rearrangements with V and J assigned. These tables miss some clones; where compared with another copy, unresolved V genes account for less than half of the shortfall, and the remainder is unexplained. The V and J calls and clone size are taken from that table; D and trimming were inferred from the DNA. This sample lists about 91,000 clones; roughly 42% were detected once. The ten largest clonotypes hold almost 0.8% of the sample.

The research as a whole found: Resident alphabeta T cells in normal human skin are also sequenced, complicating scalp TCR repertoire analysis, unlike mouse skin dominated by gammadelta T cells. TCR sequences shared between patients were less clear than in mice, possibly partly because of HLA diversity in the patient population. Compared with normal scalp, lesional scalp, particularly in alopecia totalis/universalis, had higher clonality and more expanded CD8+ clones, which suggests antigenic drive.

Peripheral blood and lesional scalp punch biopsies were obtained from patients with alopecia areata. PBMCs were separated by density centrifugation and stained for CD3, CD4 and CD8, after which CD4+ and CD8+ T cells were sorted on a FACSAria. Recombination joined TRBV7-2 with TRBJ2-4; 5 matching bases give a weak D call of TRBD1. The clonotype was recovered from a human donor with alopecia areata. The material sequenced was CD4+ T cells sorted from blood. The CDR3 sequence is CASSFPKGNIQYF. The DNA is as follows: TGTGCCAGCAGCTTCCCAAAGGGGAACATTCAGTACTTC.